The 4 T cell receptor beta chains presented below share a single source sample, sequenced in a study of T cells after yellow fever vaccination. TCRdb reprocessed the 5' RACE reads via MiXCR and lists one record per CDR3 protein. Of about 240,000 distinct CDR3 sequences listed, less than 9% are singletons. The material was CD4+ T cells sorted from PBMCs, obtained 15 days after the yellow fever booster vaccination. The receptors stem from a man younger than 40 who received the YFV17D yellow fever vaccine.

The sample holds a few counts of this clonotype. CDR3 amino acids: CASSFGAGGPNEQYF. The CDR3 coding sequence is TGTGCCAGCAGCTTCGGGGCGGGAGGGCCTAACGAGCAGTACTTC. V usage is TRBV7-9 and J usage is TRBJ2-7; 9 positions match TRBD2. V trimming: 3 bases; J trimming: 5 bases; junction bases outside the gene matches: 8. CDR1 SEHNR and CDR2 FQNEAQ come from the germline V gene (reference sequence). The CDR3 extends over 15 amino acids.

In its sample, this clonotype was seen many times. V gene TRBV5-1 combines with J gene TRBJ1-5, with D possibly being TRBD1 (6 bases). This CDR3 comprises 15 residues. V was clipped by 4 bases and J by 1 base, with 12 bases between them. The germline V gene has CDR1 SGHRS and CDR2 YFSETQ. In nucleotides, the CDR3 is TGCGCCAGCAGCGTACAGGGTTTGAGCAATCAGCCCCAGCATTTT. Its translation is CASSVQGLSNQPQHF.

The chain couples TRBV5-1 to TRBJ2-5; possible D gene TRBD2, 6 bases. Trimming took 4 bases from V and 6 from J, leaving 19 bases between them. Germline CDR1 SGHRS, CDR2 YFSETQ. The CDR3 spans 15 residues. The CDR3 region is CASSHNTAGGKTQYF. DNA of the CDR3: TGCGCCAGCAGCCATAACACGGCCGGGGGAAAGACCCAGTACTTC.

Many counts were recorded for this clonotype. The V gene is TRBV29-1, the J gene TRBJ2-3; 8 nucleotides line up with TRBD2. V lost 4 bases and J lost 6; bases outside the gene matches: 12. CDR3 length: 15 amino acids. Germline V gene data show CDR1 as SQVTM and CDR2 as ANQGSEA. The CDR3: CSVVGDGRAPDTQYF. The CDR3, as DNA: TGCAGCGTTGTAGGGGACGGGAGGGCCCCGGATACGCAGTATTTT.